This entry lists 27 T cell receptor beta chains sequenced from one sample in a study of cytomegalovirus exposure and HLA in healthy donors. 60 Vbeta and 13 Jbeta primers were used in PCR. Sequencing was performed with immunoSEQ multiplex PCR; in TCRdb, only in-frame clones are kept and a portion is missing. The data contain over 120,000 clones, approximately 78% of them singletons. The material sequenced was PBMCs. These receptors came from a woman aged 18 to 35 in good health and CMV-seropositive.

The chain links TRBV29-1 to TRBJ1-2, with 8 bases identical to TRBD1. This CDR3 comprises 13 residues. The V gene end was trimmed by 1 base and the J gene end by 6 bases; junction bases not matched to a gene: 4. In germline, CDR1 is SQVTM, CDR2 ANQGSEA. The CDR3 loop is CSVEAQDRDGYTF. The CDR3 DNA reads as TGCAGCGTTGAAGCCCAGGACAGGGATGGCTACACCTTC. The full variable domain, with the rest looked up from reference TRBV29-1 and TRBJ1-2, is SAVISQKPSRDICQRGTSLTIQCQVDSQVTMMFWYRQQPGQSLTLIATANQGSEATYESGFVIDKFPISRPNLTFSTLTVSNMSPEDSSIYLCSVEAQDRDGYTFGSGTRLTVV.

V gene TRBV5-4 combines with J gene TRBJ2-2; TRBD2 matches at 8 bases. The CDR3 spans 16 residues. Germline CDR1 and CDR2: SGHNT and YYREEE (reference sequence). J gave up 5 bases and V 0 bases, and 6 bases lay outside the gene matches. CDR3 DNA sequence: TGTGCCAGCAGCTTGGCTACGGGGGGGCAAACCGGGGAGCTGTTTTTT. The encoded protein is CASSLATGGQTGELFF.

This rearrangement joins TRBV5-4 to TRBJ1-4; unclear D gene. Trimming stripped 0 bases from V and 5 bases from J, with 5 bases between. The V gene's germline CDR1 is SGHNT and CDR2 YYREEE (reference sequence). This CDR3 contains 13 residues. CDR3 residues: CASSLDQNEKLFF. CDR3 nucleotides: TGTGCCAGCAGCTTGGATCAAAATGAAAAACTGTTTTTT. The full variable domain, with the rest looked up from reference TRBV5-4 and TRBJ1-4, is ETGVTQSPTHLIKTRGQQVTLRCSSQSGHNTVSWYQQALGQGPQFIFQYYREEENGRGNFPPRFSGLQFPNYSSELNVNALELDDSALYLCASSLDQNEKLFFGSGTQLSVL.

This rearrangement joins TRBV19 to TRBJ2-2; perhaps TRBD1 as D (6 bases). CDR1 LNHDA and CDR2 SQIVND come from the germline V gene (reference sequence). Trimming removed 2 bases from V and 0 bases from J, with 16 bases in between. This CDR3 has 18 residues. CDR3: CASSITPGQRANTGELFF. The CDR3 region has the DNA TGTGCCAGTAGTATAACCCCAGGACAGCGAGCGAACACCGGGGAGCTGTTTTTT.

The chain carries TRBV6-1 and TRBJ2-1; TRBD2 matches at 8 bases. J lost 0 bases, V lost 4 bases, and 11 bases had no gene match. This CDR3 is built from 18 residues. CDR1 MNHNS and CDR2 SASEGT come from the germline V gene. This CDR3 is CASSARQGLAGSYNEQFF. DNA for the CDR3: TGTGCCAGCAGTGCCCGCCAAGGGCTAGCGGGCTCCTACAATGAGCAGTTCTTC.

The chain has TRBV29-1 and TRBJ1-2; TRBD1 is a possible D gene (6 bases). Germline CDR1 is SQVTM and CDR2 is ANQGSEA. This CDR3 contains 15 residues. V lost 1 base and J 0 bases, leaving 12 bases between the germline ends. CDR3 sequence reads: CSVEADSSSNYGYTF. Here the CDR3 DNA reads TGCAGCGTTGAAGCGGACAGTTCTTCTAACTATGGCTACACCTTC.

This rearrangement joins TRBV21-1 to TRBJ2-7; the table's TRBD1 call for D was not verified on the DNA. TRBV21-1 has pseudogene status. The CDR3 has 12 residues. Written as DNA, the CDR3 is TGTGCCAGCAGCAAACAGGGCCCCGAGCAGTACTTC. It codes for CASSKQGPEQYF.

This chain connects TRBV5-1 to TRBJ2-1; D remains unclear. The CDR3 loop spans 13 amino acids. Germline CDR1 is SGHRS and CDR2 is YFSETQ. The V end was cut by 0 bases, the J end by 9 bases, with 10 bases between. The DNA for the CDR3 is TGCGCCAGCAGCTTGGAGAGCGTTGGTGAGCAGTTCTTC. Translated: CASSLESVGEQFF.

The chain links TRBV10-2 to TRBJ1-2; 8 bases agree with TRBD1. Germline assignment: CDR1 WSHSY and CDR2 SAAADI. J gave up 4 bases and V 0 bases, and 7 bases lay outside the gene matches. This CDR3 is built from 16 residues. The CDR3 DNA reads TGCGCCAGCAGTGAGTCGATGGGACAGGCCCTCTATGGCTACACCTTC. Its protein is CASSESMGQALYGYTF.

CDR3 region: CASSQGQGTPRDTQYF. In DNA, the CDR3 is TGTGCCAGCAGCCAGGGGCAAGGGACACCTAGAGATACGCAGTATTTT. V gene TRBV14 combines with J gene TRBJ2-3; D possibly corresponds to TRBD1 (6 bases). CDR1 SGHDN and CDR2 FVKESK come from the germline V gene. Trimming pared 3 bases from V and 5 bases from J, leaving 18 bases between. The CDR3 sequence is 16 residues long.

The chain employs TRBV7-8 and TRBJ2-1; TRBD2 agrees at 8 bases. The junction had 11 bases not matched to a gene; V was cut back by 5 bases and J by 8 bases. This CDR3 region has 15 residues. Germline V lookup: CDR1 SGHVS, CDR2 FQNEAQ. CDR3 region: CASSPGGSRVDEQFF. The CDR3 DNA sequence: TGTGCCAGCAGCCCGGGGGGGAGTCGTGTGGATGAGCAGTTCTTC.

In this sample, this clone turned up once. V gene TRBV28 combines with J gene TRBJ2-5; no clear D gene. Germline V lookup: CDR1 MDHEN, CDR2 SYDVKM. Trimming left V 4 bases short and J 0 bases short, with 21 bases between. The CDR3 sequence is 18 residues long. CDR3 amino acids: CASSSDEATLRYQETQYF. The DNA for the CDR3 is TGTGCCAGCAGTTCTGACGAGGCGACTCTGAGGTACCAAGAGACCCAGTACTTC.

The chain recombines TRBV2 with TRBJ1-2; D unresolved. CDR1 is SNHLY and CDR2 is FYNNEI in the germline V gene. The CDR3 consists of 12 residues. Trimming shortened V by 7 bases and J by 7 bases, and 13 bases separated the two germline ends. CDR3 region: CASKEGPGGYTF. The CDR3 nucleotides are TGTGCCAGCAAGGAGGGCCCCGGTGGCTACACCTTC.

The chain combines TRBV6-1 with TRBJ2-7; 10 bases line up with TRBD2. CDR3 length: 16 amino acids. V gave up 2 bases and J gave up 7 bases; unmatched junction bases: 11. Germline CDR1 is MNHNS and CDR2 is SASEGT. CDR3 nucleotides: TGTGCCAGCAGTGAAAGTGGTCTAGCGGGGGTGGGGGAGCAGTACTTC. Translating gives CASSESGLAGVGEQYF.

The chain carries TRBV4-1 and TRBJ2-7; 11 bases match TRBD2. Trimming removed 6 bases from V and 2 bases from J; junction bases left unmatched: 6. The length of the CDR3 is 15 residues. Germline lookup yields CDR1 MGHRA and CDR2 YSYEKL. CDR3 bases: TGCGCCAGCAGACCAACTAGCGGGGGACCCTACGAGCAGTACTTC. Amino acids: CASRPTSGGPYEQYF.

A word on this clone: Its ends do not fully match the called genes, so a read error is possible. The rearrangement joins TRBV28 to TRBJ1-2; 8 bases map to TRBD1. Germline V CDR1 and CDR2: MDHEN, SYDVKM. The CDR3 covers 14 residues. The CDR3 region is CASTPGGDGYVYTF. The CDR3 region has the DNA TGTGCCAGCACCCCAGGGGGCGATGGCTATGTCTACACCTTC.

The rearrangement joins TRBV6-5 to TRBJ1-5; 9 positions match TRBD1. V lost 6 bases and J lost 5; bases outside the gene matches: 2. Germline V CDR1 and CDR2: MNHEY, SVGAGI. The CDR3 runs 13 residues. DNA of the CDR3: TGTGCCAGCAGAACAGGGGGCGATCAGCCCCAGCATTTT. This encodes CASRTGGDQPQHF.

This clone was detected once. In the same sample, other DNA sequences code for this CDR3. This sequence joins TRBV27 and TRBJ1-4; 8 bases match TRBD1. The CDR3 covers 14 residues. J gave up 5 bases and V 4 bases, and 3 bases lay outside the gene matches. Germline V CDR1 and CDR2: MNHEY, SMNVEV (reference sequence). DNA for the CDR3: TGTGCCAGCAGTTGGGGACAGGCGAATGAAAAACTGTTTTTT. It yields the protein CASSWGQANEKLFF.

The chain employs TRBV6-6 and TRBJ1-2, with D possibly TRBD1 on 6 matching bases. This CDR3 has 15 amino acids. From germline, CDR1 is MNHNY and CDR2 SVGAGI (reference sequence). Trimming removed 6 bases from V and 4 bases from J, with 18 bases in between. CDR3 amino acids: CASSQGGGPRYGYTF. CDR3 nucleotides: TGTGCCAGCAGCCAAGGGGGGGGGCCCCGCTATGGCTACACCTTC.

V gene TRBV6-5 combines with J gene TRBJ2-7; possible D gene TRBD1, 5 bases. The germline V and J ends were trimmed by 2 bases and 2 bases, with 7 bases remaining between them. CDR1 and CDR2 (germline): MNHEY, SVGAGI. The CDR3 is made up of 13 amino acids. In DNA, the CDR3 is TGTGCCAGCAGTTACGGGGCACCCTACGAGCAGTACTTC. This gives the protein CASSYGAPYEQYF.

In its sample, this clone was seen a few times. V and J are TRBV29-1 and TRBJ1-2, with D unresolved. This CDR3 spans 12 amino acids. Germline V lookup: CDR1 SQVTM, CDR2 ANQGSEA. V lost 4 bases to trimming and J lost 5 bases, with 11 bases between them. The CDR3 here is CSVAESLYGYTF. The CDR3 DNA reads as TGCAGCGTTGCAGAATCCCTGTATGGCTACACCTTC.

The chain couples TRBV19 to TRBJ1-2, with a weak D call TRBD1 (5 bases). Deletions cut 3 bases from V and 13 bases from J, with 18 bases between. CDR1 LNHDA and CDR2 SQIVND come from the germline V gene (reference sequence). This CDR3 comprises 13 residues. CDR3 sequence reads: CASSIVPGKAGTF. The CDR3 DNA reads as TGTGCCAGTAGTATTGTCCCAGGGAAGGCCGGCACCTTC.

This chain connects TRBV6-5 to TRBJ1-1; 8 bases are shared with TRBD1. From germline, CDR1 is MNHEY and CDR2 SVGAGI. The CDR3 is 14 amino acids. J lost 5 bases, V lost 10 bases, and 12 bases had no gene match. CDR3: CAIIEPGQGTEAFF. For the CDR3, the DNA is TGTGCCATCATCGAGCCAGGACAGGGAACTGAAGCTTTCTTT.

CDR3 sequence reads: CASSIPPLVQGGGTEAFF. CDR3 nucleotides: TGTGCCAGCAGTATACCCCCTTTAGTTCAGGGAGGAGGGACTGAAGCTTTCTTT. This chain connects TRBV27 to TRBJ1-1, with a weak D call TRBD1 (5 bases). Germline V lookup: CDR1 MNHEY, CDR2 SMNVEV (reference sequence). There are 18 residues in the CDR3. Between the trimmed V and J ends, which lost 5 bases and 5 bases, there was a span of 27 bases.

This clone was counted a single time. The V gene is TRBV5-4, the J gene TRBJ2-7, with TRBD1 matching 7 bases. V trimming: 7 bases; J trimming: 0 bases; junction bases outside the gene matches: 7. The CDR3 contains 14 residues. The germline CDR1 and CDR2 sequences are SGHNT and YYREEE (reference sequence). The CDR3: CASGRDSLSYEQYF. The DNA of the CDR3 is TGTGCCAGCGGCCGGGACAGCCTCTCCTACGAGCAGTACTTC.

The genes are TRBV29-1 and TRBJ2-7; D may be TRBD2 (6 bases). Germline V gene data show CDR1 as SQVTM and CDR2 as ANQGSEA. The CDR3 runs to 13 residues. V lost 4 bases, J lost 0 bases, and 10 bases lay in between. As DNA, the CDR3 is TGCAGCGTTGTGGGGGGAAGCTCCTACGAGCAGTACTTC. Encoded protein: CSVVGGSSYEQYF.

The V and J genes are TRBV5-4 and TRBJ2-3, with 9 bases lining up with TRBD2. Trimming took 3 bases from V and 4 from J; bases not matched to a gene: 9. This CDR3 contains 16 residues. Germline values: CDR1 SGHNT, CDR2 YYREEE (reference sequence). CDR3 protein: CASSSPGTSFADTQYF. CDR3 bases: TGTGCCAGCAGCTCGCCCGGGACTAGCTTCGCAGATACGCAGTATTTT.